This T cell receptor (beta chain) was recovered during a study of a mutant IDH1 vaccine in newly diagnosed glioma. Study in general: Vaccines began 4-6 weeks after radiotherapy alone, or with temozolomide cycles. Treated patients comprised about 60% males and approximately 38% females, mean age roughly 37 years. Earlier care involved radiotherapy, temozolomide, or both, and the majority received both.

Time point reported: week 35, safety follow-up. It was 300 ug of mutant IDH1 20-mer peptide that made up each vaccine dose, given with topical imiquimod. Study-wide results and caveats: Shifts in the top peripheral T cell clonotypes seemed unrelated to pseudoprogression.

With respect to this clone: The antigen remains unidentified.

Using immunoSEQ multiplex PCR, the repertoire was profiled, and TCRdb retains in-frame clones only, with some absent. The sample lists 50,000 to 75,000 clones, under 85% occurring once. The input for sequencing was PBMCs, taken from a glioma patient whose treatment included an IDH1 peptide vaccine. The TCR originated in a man aged 45 to 65 with glioma.

This CDR3 reads CASSLSTYEQYF. The CDR3 coding sequence is TGTGCCAGCAGCTTAAGTACCTACGAGCAGTACTTC. The chain combines TRBV7-6 with TRBJ2-7, with D unclear. Trimming removed 2 bases from V and 2 bases from J, with 4 bases in between. The CDR3 loop spans 12 amino acids. Germline lookup yields CDR1 SGHVS and CDR2 FNYEAQ.